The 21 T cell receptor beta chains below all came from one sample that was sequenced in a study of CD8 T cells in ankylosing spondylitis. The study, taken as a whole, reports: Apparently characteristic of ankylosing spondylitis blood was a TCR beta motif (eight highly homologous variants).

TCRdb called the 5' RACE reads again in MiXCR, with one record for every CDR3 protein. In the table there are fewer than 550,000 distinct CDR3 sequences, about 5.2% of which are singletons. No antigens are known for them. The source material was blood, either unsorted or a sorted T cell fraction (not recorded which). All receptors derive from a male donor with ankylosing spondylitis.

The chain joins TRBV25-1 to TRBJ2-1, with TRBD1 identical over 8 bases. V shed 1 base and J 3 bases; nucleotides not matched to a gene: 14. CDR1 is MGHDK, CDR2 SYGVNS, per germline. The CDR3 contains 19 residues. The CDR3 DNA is TGTGCCAGCAGTGAATTAGGGGGACAGGTAGCGGCGGGCTACAATGAGCAGTTCTTC. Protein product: CASSELGGQVAAGYNEQFF. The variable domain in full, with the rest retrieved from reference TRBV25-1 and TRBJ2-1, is EADIYQTPRYLVIGTGKKITLECSQTMGHDKMYWYQQDPGMELHLIHYSYGVNSTEKGDLSSESTVSRIRTEHFPLTLESARPSHTSQYLCASSELGGQVAAGYNEQFFGPGTRLTVL.

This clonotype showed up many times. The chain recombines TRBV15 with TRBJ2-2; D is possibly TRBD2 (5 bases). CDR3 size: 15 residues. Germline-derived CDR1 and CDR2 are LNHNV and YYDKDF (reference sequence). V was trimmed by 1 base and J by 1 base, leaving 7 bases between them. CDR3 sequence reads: CATSRGGENTGELFF. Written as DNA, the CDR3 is TGTGCCACCAGCAGAGGGGGAGAGAACACCGGGGAGCTGTTTTTT.

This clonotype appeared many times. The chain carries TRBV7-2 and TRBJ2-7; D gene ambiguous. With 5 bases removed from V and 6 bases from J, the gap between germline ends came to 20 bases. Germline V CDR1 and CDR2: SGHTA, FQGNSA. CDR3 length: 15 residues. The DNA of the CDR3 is TGTGCCAGCAGCCTTTCACGGGCTTCCCTAGGCGAGCAGTACTTC. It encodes CASSLSRASLGEQYF.

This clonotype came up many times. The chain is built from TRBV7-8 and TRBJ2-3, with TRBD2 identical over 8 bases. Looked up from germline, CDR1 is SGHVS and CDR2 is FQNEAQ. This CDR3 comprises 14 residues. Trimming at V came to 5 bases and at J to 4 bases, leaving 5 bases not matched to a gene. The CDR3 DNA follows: TGTGCCAGCAGCCTCAGACTAGCGCCAGATACGCAGTATTTT. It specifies CASSLRLAPDTQYF.

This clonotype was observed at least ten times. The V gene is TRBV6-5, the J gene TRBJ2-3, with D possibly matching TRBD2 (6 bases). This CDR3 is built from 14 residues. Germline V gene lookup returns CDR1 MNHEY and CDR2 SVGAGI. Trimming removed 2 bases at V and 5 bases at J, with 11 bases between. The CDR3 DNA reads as TGTGCCAGCAGTTACCAACGGGGAGGAGATACGCAGTATTTT. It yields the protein CASSYQRGGDTQYF.

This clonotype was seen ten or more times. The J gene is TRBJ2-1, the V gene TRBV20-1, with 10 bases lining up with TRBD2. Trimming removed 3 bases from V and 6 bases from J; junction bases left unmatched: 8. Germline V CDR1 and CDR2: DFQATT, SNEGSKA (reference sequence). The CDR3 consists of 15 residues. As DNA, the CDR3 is TGCAGTGCTAGCCGGCTAGCGGGGGCCTCCAATGAGCAGTTCTTC. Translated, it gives CSASRLAGASNEQFF.

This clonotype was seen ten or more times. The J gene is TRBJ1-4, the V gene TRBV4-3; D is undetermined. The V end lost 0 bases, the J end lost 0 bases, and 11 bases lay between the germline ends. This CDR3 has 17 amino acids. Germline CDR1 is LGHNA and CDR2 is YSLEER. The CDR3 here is CASSQDIPRATNEKLFF. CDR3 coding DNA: TGCGCCAGCAGCCAAGATATCCCCCGTGCAACTAATGAAAAACTGTTTTTT.

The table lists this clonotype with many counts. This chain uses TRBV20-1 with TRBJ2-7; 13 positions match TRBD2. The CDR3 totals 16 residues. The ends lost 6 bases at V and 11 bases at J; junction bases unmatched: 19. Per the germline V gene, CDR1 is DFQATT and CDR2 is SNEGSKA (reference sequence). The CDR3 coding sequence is TGCAGTGCGCATCAACTAGCGGGAGGGCCTCTGGAGGGAGAGTACTTC. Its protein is CSAHQLAGGPLEGEYF.

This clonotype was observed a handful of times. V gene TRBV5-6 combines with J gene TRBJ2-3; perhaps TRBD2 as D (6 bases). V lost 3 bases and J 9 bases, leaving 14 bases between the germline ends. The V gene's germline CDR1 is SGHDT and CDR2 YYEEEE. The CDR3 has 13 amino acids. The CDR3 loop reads CASSWDVGRTQYF. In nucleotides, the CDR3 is TGTGCCAGCAGCTGGGACGTGGGGAGGACGCAGTATTTT.

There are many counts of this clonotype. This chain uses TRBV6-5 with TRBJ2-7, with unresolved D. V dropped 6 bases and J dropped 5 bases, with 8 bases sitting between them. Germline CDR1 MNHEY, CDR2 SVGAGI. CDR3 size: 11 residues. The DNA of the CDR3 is TGTGCCAGCAGAACTGGAGACGAGCAGTACTTC. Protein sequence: CASRTGDEQYF.

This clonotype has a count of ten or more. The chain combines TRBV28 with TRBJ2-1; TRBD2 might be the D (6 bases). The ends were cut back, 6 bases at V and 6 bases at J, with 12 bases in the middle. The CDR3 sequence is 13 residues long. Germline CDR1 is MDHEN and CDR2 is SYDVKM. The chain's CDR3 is CASRRTTINEQFF. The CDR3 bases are TGTGCCAGCAGGAGGACTACCATCAATGAGCAGTTCTTC.

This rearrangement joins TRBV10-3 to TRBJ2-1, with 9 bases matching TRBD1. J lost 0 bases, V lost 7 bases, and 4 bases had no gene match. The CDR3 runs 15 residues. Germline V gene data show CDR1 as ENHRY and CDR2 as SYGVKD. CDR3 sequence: CAINGQGSSYNEQFF. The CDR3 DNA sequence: TGTGCCATCAACGGACAGGGGAGCTCCTACAATGAGCAGTTCTTC.

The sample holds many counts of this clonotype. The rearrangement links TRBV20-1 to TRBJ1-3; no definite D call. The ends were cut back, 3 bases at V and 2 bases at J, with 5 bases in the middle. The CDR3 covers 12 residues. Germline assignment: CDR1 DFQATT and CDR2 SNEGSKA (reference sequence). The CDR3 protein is CSARLPGNTIYF. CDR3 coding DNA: TGCAGTGCTAGGCTACCTGGAAACACCATATATTTT.

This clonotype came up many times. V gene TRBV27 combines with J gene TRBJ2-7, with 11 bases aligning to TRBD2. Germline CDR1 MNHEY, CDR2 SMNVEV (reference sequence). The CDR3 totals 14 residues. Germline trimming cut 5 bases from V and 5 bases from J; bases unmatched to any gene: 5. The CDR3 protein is CASSELAGDDEQYF. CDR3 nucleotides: TGTGCCAGCAGTGAACTAGCGGGGGACGACGAGCAGTACTTC.

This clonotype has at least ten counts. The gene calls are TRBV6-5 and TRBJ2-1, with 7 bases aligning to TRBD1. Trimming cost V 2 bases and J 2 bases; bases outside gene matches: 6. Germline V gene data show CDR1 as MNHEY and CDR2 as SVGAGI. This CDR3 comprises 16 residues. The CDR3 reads CASSYGGQDAYNEQFF. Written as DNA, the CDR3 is TGTGCCAGCAGTTACGGCGGACAGGACGCCTACAATGAGCAGTTCTTC.

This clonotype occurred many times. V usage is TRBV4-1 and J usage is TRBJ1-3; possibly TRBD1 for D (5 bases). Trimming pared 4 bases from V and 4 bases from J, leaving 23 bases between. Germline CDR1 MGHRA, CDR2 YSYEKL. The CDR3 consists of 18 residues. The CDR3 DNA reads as TGCGCCAGCAGCCTAACACAGCGGGGGACCCGCTACGGAAACACCATATATTTT. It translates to CASSLTQRGTRYGNTIYF.

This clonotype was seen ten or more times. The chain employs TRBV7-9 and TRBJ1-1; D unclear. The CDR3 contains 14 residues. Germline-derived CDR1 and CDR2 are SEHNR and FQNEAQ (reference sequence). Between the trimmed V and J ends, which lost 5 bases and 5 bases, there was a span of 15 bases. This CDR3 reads CASSVYGFRTEAFF. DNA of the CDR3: TGTGCCAGCAGCGTATACGGATTCCGGACTGAAGCTTTCTTT. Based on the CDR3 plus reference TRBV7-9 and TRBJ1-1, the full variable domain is DTGVSQNPRHKITKRGQNVTFRCDPISEHNRLYWYRQTLGQGPEFLTYFQNEAQLEKSRLLSDRFSAERPKGSFSTLEIQRTEQGDSAMYLCASSVYGFRTEAFFGQGTRLTVV.

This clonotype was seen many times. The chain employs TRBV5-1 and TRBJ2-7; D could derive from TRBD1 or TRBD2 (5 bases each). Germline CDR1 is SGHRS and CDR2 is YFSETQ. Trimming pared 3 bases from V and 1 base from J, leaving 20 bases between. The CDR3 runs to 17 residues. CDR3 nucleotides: TGCGCCAGCAGCTCTGGGTCCGGGACCCTGCTTTCCTACGAGCAGTACTTC. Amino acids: CASSSGSGTLLSYEQYF.

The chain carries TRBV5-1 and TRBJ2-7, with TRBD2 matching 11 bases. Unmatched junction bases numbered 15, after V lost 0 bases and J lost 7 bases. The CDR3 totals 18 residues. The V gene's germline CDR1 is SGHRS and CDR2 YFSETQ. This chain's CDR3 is CASSLEPRQLAGAGEQYF. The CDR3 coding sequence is TGCGCCAGCAGCTTGGAACCACGACAACTAGCGGGAGCGGGGGAGCAGTACTTC.

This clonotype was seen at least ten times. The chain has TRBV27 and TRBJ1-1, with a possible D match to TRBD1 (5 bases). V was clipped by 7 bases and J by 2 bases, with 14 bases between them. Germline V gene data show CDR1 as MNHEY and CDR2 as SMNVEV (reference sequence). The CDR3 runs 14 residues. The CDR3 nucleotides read TGTGCCAGCACCCCGGGGGGGGTCAACACTGAAGCTTTCTTT. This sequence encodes CASTPGGVNTEAFF.

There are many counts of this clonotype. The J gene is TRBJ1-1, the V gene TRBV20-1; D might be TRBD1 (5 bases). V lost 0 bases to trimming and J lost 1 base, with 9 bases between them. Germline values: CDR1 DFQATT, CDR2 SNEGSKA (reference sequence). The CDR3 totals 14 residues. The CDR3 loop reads CSARDLGENTEAFF. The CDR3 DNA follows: TGCAGTGCTAGAGATTTAGGGGAGAACACTGAAGCTTTCTTT.